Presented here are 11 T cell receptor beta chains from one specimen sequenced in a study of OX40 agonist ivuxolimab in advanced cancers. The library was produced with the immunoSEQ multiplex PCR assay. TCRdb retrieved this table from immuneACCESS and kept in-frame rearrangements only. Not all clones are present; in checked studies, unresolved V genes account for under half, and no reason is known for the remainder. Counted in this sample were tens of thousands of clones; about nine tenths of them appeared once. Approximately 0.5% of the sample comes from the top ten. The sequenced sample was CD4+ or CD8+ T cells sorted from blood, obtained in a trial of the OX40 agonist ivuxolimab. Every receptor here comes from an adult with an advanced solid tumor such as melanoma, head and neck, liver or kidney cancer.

The CDR3 DNA is TGTGCCAGCAGTCCAACGGGACAGGGTCTTCGGACCGGGGAGCTGTTTTTT. Protein: CASSPTGQGLRTGELFF. V usage is TRBV2 and J usage is TRBJ2-2; 9 nucleotides line up with TRBD1. The J segment lost 5 bases and the V segment lost 5 bases, leaving 12 bases of the junction unmatched. This CDR3 comprises 17 residues. Germline CDR1 and CDR2: SNHLY and FYNNEI.

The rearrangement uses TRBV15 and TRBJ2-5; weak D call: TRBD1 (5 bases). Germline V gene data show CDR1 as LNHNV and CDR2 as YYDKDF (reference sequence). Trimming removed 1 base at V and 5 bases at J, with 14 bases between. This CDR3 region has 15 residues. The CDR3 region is CATSRGSQGWETQYF. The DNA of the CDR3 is TGTGCCACCAGCAGAGGTTCGCAGGGCTGGGAGACCCAGTACTTC.

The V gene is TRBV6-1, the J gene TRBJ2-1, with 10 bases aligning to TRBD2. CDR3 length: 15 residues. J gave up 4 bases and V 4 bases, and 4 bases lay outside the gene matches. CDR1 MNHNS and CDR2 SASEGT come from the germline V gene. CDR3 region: CASSVGLALYNEQFF. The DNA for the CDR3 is TGTGCCAGCAGTGTGGGACTAGCGTTATACAATGAGCAGTTCTTC.

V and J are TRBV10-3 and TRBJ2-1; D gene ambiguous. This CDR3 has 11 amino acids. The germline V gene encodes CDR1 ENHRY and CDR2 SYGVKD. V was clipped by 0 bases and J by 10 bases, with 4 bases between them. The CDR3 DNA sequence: TGTGCCATCAGTGAGTCCGTAGAGCAGTTCTTC. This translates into CAISESVEQFF.

As DNA, the CDR3 is TGTGCCAGCAGCCAACACATTATCGATGAGCAGTTCTTC. Translation: CASSQHIIDEQFF. The V call is TRBV14, the J call TRBJ2-1, with D unresolved. Trimming removed 2 bases at V and 8 bases at J, with 10 bases between. The CDR3 length is 13 residues. CDR1 is SGHDN, CDR2 FVKESK, per germline. The full variable domain, with the rest looked up from reference TRBV14 and TRBJ2-1, is EAGVTQFPSHSVIEKGQTVTLRCDPISGHDNLYWYRRVMGKEIKFLLHFVKESKQDESGMPNNRFLAERTGGTYSTLKVQPAELEDSGVYFCASSQHIIDEQFFGPGTRLTVL.

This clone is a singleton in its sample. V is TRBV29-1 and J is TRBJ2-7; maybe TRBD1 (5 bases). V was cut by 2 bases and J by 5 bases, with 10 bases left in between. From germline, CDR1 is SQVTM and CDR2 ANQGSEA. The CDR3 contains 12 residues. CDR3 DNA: TGCAGCGTTGAAAATTCAGGGAACGAGCAGTACTTC. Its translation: CSVENSGNEQYF.

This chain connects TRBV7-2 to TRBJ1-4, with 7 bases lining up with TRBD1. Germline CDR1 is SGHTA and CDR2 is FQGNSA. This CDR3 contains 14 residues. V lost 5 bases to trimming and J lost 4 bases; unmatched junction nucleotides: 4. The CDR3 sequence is CASSPDRFNEKLFF. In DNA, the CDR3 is TGTGCCAGCAGCCCGGACAGGTTTAATGAAAAACTGTTTTTT.

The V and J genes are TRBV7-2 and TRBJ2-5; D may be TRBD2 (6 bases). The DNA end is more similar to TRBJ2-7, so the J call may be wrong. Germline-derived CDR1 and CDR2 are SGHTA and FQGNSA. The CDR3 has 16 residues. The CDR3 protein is CASSFFSGLGRTEQYF. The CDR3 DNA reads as TGTGCCAGCAGCTTTTTTTCAGGGTTAGGGAGGACCGAGCAGTACTTC.

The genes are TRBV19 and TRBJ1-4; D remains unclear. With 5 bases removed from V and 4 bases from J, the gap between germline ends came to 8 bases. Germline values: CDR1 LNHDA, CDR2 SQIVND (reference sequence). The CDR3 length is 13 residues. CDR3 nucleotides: TGTGCCAGTAGTCACCGGGATAATGAAAAACTGTTTTTT. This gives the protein CASSHRDNEKLFF.

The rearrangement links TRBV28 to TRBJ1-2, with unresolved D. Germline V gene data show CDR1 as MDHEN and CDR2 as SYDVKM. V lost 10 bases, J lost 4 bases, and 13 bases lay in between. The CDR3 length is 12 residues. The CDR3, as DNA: TGTGCCACCATCCGAGGGTCCTATGGCTACACCTTC. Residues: CATIRGSYGYTF.

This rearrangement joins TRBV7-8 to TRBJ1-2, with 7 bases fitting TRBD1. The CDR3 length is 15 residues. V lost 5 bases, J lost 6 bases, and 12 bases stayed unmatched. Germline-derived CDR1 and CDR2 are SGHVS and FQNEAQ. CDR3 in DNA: TGTGCCAGCAGCAAAAATCGTGAGGGGGCGCATGGCTACACCTTC. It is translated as CASSKNREGAHGYTF.